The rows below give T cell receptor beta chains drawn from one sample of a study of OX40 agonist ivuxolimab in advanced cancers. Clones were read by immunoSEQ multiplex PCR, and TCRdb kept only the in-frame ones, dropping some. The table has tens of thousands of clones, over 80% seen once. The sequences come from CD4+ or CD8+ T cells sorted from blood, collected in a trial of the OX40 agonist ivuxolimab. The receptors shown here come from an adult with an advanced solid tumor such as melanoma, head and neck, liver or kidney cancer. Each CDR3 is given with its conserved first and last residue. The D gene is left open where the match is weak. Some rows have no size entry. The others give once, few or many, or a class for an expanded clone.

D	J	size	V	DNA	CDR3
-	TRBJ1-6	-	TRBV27	TGTGCCAGCAGTTTATGGGCGTGGGCTAATTCACCCCTCCACTTT	CASSLWAWANSPLHF
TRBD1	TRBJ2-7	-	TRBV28	TGTGCCAGCAGTTTTACGGGACAGGGGACGTACGAGCAGTACTTC	CASSFTGQGTYEQYF
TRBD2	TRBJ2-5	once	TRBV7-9	TGTGCCAGCAGCATAGGGACTAGCGGGACTCGGGAGACCCAGTACTTC	CASSIGTSGTRETQYF
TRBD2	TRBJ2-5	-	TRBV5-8	TGTGCCAGCAGCACGGGACTAGCGGGAGGGCAAGAGACCCAGTACTTC	CASSTGLAGGQETQYF
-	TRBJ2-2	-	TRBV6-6	TGTGCCAGCAGTCCCAGGGGCACCGGGGAGCTGTTTTTT	CASSPRGTGELFF
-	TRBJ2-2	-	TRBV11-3	TGTGCCAGCAGCCCGAGCGTAGAGAACACCGGGGAGCTGTTTTTT	CASSPSVENTGELFF
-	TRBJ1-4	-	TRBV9	TGTGCCAGCAGCGTAGATAGTGGAAGAGAAAAACTGTTTTTT	CASSVDSGREKLFF
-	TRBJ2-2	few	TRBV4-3	TGCGCCAGCAGTAGAATACTCGGGGAGCTGTTTTTT	CASSRILGELFF
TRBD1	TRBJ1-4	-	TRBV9	TGTGCCAGCAGCGTAGAATGGGGACAGATTAATGAAAAACTGTTTTTT	CASSVEWGQINEKLFF
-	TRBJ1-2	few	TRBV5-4	TGTGCCAGCAGCATGCCACAGGGATCTTCCTATGGCTACACCTTC	CASSMPQGSSYGYTF
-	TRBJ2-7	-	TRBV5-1	TGCGCCAGCAGCCCGATGGGGCTCTACTACGAGCAGTACTTC	CASSPMGLYYEQYF
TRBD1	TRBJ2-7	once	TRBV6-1	TGTGCCATCAGCGCCCAGGGACAGGGGAGCGAGCAGTACTTC	CAISAQGQGSEQYF
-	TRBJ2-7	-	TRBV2	TGTGCCAGCAGTGAAAAGTCAGGGGATTACGAGCAGTACTTC	CASSEKSGDYEQYF
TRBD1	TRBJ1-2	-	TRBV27	TGTGCCAGCAGTTCCGACTCCGGGACAGGGACAGGCTACACCTTC	CASSSDSGTGTGYTF
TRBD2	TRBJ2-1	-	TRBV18	TGTGCCAGCTCTCGAATAGCGGGATCCTCCTACAATGAGCAGTTCTTC	CASSRIAGSSYNEQFF
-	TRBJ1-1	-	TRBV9	TGTGCCAGCAGCGTACAGGGAGACACTGAAGCTTTCTTT	CASSVQGDTEAFF
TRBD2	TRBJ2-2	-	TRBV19	TGTGCCAGTAGCTCTAAACCCCTACTAGCGTTGAACACCGGGGAGCTGTTTTTT	CASSSKPLLALNTGELFF
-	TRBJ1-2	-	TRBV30	TGTGCCTGGAGTGTTGGGCTACCGGGAGGCTATGGCTACACCTTC	CAWSVGLPGGYGYTF
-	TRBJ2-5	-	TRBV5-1	TGCGCCAGCAGCTATGATGGGCGGGGACCTGCGGAGACCCAGTACTTC	CASSYDGRGPAETQYF
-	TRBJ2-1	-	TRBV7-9	TGTGCCAGCGGTGGGTACAATGAGCAGTTCTTC	CASGGYNEQFF
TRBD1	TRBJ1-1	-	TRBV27	TGTGCCAGCAGTTTATCAGACAGGGTAGGCACTGAAGCTTTCTTT	CASSLSDRVGTEAFF
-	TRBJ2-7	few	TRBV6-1	TGTGCCAGCAGTGAAGGGCTGCTAGGGGGTTTCGAGCAGTACTTC	CASSEGLLGGFEQYF
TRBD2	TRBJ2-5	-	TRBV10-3	TGTGCCGTAGGCGGGAGGGCCGAAGGACGCGGGACCCAGTACTTC	CAVGGRAEGRGTQYF
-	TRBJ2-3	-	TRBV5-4	TGTGCCAGCAGCTTGGGGCTTAACACAGATACGCAGTATTTT	CASSLGLNTDTQYF
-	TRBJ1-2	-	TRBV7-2	TGTGCCAGCAGCCATAAAACGGGAACCTATGGCTACACCTTC	CASSHKTGTYGYTF
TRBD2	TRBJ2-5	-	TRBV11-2	TGTGCCAGCAGCCTTAGCGGGTGGGGGGTCCAAGAGACCCAGTACTTC	CASSLSGWGVQETQYF
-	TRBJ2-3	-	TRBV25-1	TGTGCCAGCATGACCTCGGGACCGCTACATACGCAGTATTTT	CASMTSGPLHTQYF
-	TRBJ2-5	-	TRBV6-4	TGTGCCAGCAGTGACTCGATACCTGTGGGTAACCAAGAGACCCAGTACTTC	CASSDSIPVGNQETQYF
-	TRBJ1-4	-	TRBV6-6	TGTGCCAGCAGTTACTCGCCAGATGAAAAACTGTTTTTT	CASSYSPDEKLFF
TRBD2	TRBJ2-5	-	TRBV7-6	TGTGCCAGCAGCGAGGCGGGAGGTACCCAAGAGACCCAGTACTTC	CASSEAGGTQETQYF
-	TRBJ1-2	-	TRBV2	TGTGCCAGCAGTGAAAATCAGGGAGAGGCTGGCTACACCTTC	CASSENQGEAGYTF
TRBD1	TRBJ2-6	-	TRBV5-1	TGCGCCAGCAGCCCCCGGACAGGGGGTTTCTCTGGGGCCAACGTCCTGACTTTC	CASSPRTGGFSGANVLTF
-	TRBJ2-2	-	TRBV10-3	TGTGCCATCAGTGAGTCTTGGCAGGGGTTCACCGGGGAGCTGTTTTTT	CAISESWQGFTGELFF
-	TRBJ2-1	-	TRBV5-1	TGCGCCAGCAGCTTGGCGTTGCTACCGAACAATGAGCAGTTCTTC	CASSLALLPNNEQFF
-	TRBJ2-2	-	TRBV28	TGTGCCAGCAGCTCCATCGGGGAGCTGTTTTTT	CASSSIGELFF
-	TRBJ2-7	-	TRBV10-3	TGTGCCATCAGTGAGCGTACCTACGAGCAGTACTTC	CAISERTYEQYF
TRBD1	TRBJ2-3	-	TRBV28	TGTGCCAGCAGAAAGGGACAGATCACAGATACGCAGTATTTT	CASRKGQITDTQYF
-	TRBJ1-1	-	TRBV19	TGTGCCAGTACTCCAGACGGGTCGAACACTGAAGCTTTCTTT	CASTPDGSNTEAFF
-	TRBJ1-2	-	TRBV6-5	TGTGCCAGCAGTTACGAGGGGGATCGGAGTGGCTACACCTTC	CASSYEGDRSGYTF
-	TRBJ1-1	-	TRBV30	TGTGCCTGGAGTACCGGGCCGGGCACTGAAGCTTTCTTT	CAWSTGPGTEAFF
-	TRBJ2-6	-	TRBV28	TGTGCCAGCACCTCCGGACGGGTAAGGAGCTCTGGGGCCAACGTCCTGACTTTC	CASTSGRVRSSGANVLTF
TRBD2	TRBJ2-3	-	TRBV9	TGTGCCAGCAGCGTATTCGGGACTAGCGGAAGCACAGATACGCAGTATTTT	CASSVFGTSGSTDTQYF
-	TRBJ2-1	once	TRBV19	TGTGCCAGTAGTAGAAACCTTGGGGACAATGAGCAGTTCTTC	CASSRNLGDNEQFF
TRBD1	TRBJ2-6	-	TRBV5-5	TGTGCCAGCAGCTTAAGGACGACAGGGGGACTATCTGGGGCCAACGTCCTGACTTTC	CASSLRTTGGLSGANVLTF
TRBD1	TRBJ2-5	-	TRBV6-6	TGTGCCAGCGGGTTGACAGGGCCATTCCAAGAGACCCAGTACTTC	CASGLTGPFQETQYF
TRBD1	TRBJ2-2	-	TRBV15	TGTGCCACCAGGTCCGGGACAGGGGCGCTACTATCCCGCGAGGCCATGAACACCGGGGAGCTGTTTTTT	CATRSGTGALLSREAMNTGELFF
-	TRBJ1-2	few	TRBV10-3	TGTGCCATCAGTGAGCACGGGACTAACTATGGCTACACCTTC	CAISEHGTNYGYTF
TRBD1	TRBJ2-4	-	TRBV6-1	TGTGCCAGCAGTGGCTGGACAGGGGAAGACATTCAGTACTTC	CASSGWTGEDIQYF
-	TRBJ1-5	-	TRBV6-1	TGTGCCAGCAGTGAAAATCGGGAACAGCCCCAGCATTTT	CASSENREQPQHF
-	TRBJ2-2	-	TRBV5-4	TGTGCCAGCAGCTTGGCGCAGGGAAAGACCGGGGAGCTGTTTTTT	CASSLAQGKTGELFF
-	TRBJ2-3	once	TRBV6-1	TGTGCCAGCAGTCTCCATAGCGTGGGCACAGATACGCAGTATTTT	CASSLHSVGTDTQYF
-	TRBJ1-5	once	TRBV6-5	TGTGCCAGCAGTCCCCAGCCCCACTCGGACGCCCAGCATTTT	CASSPQPHSDAQHF
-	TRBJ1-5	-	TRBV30	TGTGCCTGGAGTGGTAAGGGCCCCTCGGGGCCCCAGCATTTT	CAWSGKGPSGPQHF
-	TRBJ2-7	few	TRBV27	TGTGCCAGCAGTCTCTCGATCTACGAGCAGTACTTC	CASSLSIYEQYF